This T cell receptor (beta chain) was found in a study of T cells in Graves' hyperthyroidism and ophthalmopathy. Authors of the study amplified TCR beta CDR3 regions from RNA transcripts. The HTBI primer set served for first-round RT-PCR of the TCR CDR3. TCRdb ran MiXCR on the multiplex PCR reads and lists one entry per CDR3 protein. The table lists 450,000 to 600,000 distinct CDR3 sequences, less than 15% of them singletons. Germline CDR1 and CDR2: GTSNPN and SVGIG (reference sequence). With 2 bases clipped from V and 5 bases from J, the junction kept 9 bases outside the gene matches. The CDR3 loop spans 15 amino acids. In its sample, this clonotype was seen many times.

The sequence was collected from a woman aged 40 to 55 with Graves' hyperthyroidism. The specimen sequenced was blood. The genes are TRBV30 and TRBJ2-5, with 9 bases aligning to TRBD2. Here the CDR3 DNA reads TGTGCCTGGAGTTTCCTAGCGGGAATCATCGAGACCCAGTACTTC. Its translation: CAWSFLAGIIETQYF.